This TCR beta chain appears in the sequencing data of a study of T cell changes during pregnancy in multiple sclerosis (dated by TCRdb to between 2018 and 2020). With respect to the entire study: The study examined how the T cell repertoire changed over the course of pregnancy in women with multiple sclerosis.

Trimming removed 6 bases from V and 7 bases from J; the gene matches leave 9 bases unexplained. Sequences MRHNA (CDR1) and SNTAGT (CDR2) are obtained from the germline V gene. The CDR3 has 16 amino acids, counting the end cysteine and phenylalanine. The retained sequence is limited to the CDR3, 48 bases, with the frame set at the first base. This clone has only one observation. Its specific antigen is unknown. Base qualities were left out, and no much larger clone turns up one base away. Library construction relied on the immunoSEQ multiplex PCR assay. The table was pulled from immuneACCESS by TCRdb, which kept in-frame rearrangements only. Such tables lose some clones; where checked, under half of the loss comes from unresolved V genes, and the rest has no known cause. The sample yields around 60,000 clones; 85% to 95% were counted once. Over 1.5% of the sample goes to the ten largest clones.

This receptor was identified in a female donor with multiple sclerosis, enrolled in a pregnancy study. This material consisted of peripheral blood, taken after pregnancy. The chain employs TRBV6-4 and TRBJ2-2; TRBD2 lines up with 12 middle nucleotides. The sequence in DNA is TGTGCCAGCAGCCCACTAGCGGGAGGATTTTACGGGGAGCTGTTTTTT. It is translated as CASSPLAGGFYGELFF.